The source of this TCR beta chain is a study of blood T cells in healthy people across ages. Concerning this clonotype: Its antigen remains unidentified.

The CDR3 has 14 residues. Trimming took 3 bases from V and 6 from J, leaving 12 bases between them. The sample, about 10 milliliters of peripheral blood, was drawn from each donor. At least 7 million PBMCs were isolated per sample. Extraction of total RNA produced a minimum of 6 micrograms from each sample. The study, taken as a whole, reports: Diversity of TCR beta per million T cells declined in a roughly linear way with age.

A second about 7 to 12 cycle PCR used barcoded and J-beta primers. TCRdb redid the calling of the 5' RACE reads with MiXCR, one entry per CDR3 protein. Here the sample spans around 870,000 distinct CDR3 sequences, about 28% being singletons. Sequenced material: blood. The rearrangement uses TRBV12-3 or TRBV12-4 and TRBJ2-1, with D tentatively TRBD2 (5 bases). This TCR derives from an elderly woman in good health. DNA of the CDR3: TGTGCCAGCAGTTTGGTAGGACGGGGCAATGAGCAGTTCTTC. This encodes CASSLVGRGNEQFF.